Presented here are 24 T cell receptor beta chains from one specimen sequenced in a study of blood T cell repertoires in COVID-19. Sequencing used immunoSEQ multiplex PCR; TCRdb keeps in-frame clones, though not all of them. The sample lists about 84,000 clones, 86% occurring once. Sequences were obtained from peripheral blood. Receptors originate from a man of 80 years or more with active or convalescent COVID-19.

V usage is TRBV11-3 and J usage is TRBJ2-3; 10 bases align to TRBD2. With V trimmed by 5 bases and J by 2 bases, 13 bases remained unmatched. Germline V gives CDR1 SGHNT, CDR2 YENEEA. This CDR3 region has 18 residues. The CDR3 reads CASSAGTSAFPTTDTQYF. DNA for the CDR3: TGTGCCAGCAGCGCGGGGACTAGCGCCTTCCCCACCACAGATACGCAGTATTTT.

This clone was seen only once. The chain links TRBV5-4 to TRBJ2-3; 10 bases line up with TRBD2. CDR1 is SGHNT and CDR2 is YYREEE in the germline V gene (reference sequence). The CDR3 is 16 amino acids. V was clipped by 1 base and J by 6 bases; unmatched bases: 8. The CDR3 nucleotides are TGTGCCAGCAGCTTGCCCGGGGCTAGCGGGAGTGATACGCAGTATTTT. Translating it yields CASSLPGASGSDTQYF.

The rearrangement links TRBV2 to TRBJ2-7; a possible D gene is TRBD1 (6 bases). This CDR3 comprises 14 residues. V was clipped by 3 bases and J by 0 bases, with 9 bases between them. From germline, CDR1 is SNHLY and CDR2 FYNNEI. The CDR3 spells CASSDQGSSYEQYF. The CDR3 region has the DNA TGTGCCAGCAGTGACCAGGGGAGCTCCTACGAGCAGTACTTC.

The sample holds a few counts of this clone. The chain is built from TRBV7-9 and TRBJ1-2; 7 bases map to TRBD1. Germline CDR1 and CDR2: SEHNR and FQNEAQ (reference sequence). V gave up 2 bases and J gave up 2 bases; unmatched junction bases: 5. The CDR3 extends over 15 amino acids. DNA for the CDR3: TGTGCCAGCAGCTTACTCGGACAGGACAACTATGGCTACACCTTC. Translated: CASSLLGQDNYGYTF. Filled out from reference TRBV7-9 and TRBJ1-2, the complete variable domain reads DTGVSQNPRHKITKRGQNVTFRCDPISEHNRLYWYRQTLGQGPEFLTYFQNEAQLEKSRLLSDRFSAERPKGSFSTLEIQRTEQGDSAMYLCASSLLGQDNYGYTFGSGTRLTVV.

V and J are TRBV19 and TRBJ2-7; TRBD2 is a possible D gene (7 bases). CDR1 and CDR2 (germline): LNHDA, SQIVND (reference sequence). V lost 3 bases to trimming and J lost 1 base, with 13 bases between them. The CDR3 runs to 15 residues. CDR3 in amino acids: CASSMASGTSYEQYF. As DNA, the CDR3 is TGTGCCAGTAGTATGGCCAGCGGGACATCCTACGAGCAGTACTTC.

The gene calls are TRBV9 and TRBJ1-2, with 9 positions matching TRBD1. The germline CDR1 and CDR2 sequences are SGDLS and YYNGEE. The CDR3 is made up of 16 amino acids. V shed 3 bases and J 2 bases; nucleotides not matched to a gene: 8. In nucleotides, the CDR3 is TGTGCCAGCAGCGCCCATTTCGGACAGGGGAACTATGGCTACACCTTC. Translating it yields CASSAHFGQGNYGYTF.

The gene calls are TRBV6-1 and TRBJ1-1, with D unclear. Germline V gene sequence: CDR1 MNHNS, CDR2 SASEGT. V was trimmed by 0 bases and J by 1 base, leaving 6 bases between them. The CDR3 is 14 residues long. The CDR3 DNA reads TGTGCCAGCAGTGAAGCGCCGGGGAACACTGAAGCTTTCTTT. Amino acid sequence: CASSEAPGNTEAFF.

This sequence joins TRBV15 and TRBJ1-4, with D perhaps matching TRBD1 (6 bases). The CDR3 contains 16 residues. V was cut by 0 bases and J by 2 bases, with 10 bases left in between. Per germline, CDR1 LNHNV and CDR2 YYDKDF (reference sequence). The CDR3 spells CATSRDPQGTNEKLFF. The CDR3, as DNA: TGTGCCACCAGCAGAGATCCTCAGGGGACTAATGAAAAACTGTTTTTT. Drawing the rest from reference TRBV15 and TRBJ1-4, the complete variable domain is DAMVIQNPRYQVTQFGKPVTLSCSQTLNHNVMYWYQQKSSQAPKLLFHYYDKDFNNEADTPDNFQSRRPNTSFCFLDIRSPGLGDTAMYLCATSRDPQGTNEKLFFGSGTQLSVL.

The sample holds one count of this clone. This rearrangement joins TRBV5-1 to TRBJ2-1; D is unresolved. This CDR3 has 13 residues. V was cut by 3 bases and J by 0 bases, with 4 bases left in between. Germline values: CDR1 SGHRS, CDR2 YFSETQ. This CDR3 reads CASSSVSYNEQFF. DNA of the CDR3: TGCGCCAGCAGCTCGGTCTCCTACAATGAGCAGTTCTTC.

The genes are TRBV7-9 and TRBJ2-1; 9 nucleotides agree with TRBD1. Trimming removed 5 bases from V and 2 bases from J; junction bases left unmatched: 4. CDR1 and CDR2 (germline): SEHNR, FQNEAQ (reference sequence). There are 15 residues in the CDR3. The CDR3 DNA reads as TGTGCCAGCAGCCCGGGACAGGGAACCTACAATGAGCAGTTCTTC. Translated, it gives CASSPGQGTYNEQFF.

V and J are TRBV27 and TRBJ2-6; D gene uncertain. V lost 2 bases and J lost 4, with 9 bases in between. CDR3 size: 15 residues. Germline V gene data show CDR1 as MNHEY and CDR2 as SMNVEV (reference sequence). This CDR3 reads CASSLSGLGANVLTF. CDR3 nucleotides: TGTGCCAGCAGTTTAAGTGGGCTAGGGGCCAACGTCCTGACTTTC. The full variable domain, with the rest looked up from reference TRBV27 and TRBJ2-6, is EAQVTQNPRYLITVTGKKLTVTCSQNMNHEYMSWYRQDPGLGLRQIYYSMNVEVTDKGDVPEGYKVSRKEKRNFPLILESPSPNQTSLYFCASSLSGLGANVLTFGAGSRLTVL.

The chain couples TRBV27 to TRBJ1-1, with TRBD1 matching 8 bases. This CDR3 region has 14 residues. CDR1 is MNHEY, CDR2 SMNVEV, per germline (reference sequence). Trimming removed 3 bases from V and 5 bases from J; junction bases left unmatched: 5. As DNA, the CDR3 is TGTGCCAGCAGTTTTGGACAGGGCCGGACTGAAGCTTTCTTT. Translation gives CASSFGQGRTEAFF.

The J gene is TRBJ1-6, the V gene TRBV3-1 (or the pseudogene TRBV3-2); D remains ambiguous. V lost 0 bases, J lost 3 bases, and 15 bases lay in between. The CDR3 extends over 18 amino acids. The V gene's germline CDR1 is LGHDT and CDR2 YNNKEL (reference sequence). The CDR3 is CASSQDWAGTNYNSPLHF. CDR3 nucleotides: TGTGCCAGCAGCCAAGATTGGGCGGGAACCAACTATAATTCACCCCTCCACTTT.

CDR3 region: CATSTLQGPHEQFF. CDR3 DNA: TGTGCCACCAGCACGCTACAGGGCCCACATGAGCAGTTCTTC. This chain links TRBV15 with TRBJ2-1; D might be TRBD1 (6 bases). The CDR3 spans 14 residues. The ends were cut back, 4 bases at V and 8 bases at J, with 15 bases in the middle. Germline CDR1 LNHNV, CDR2 YYDKDF (reference sequence).

The chain couples TRBV3-1 (or the pseudogene TRBV3-2) to TRBJ2-1; 15 bases are a match to TRBD2. This CDR3 is built from 16 residues. The V and J ends lost 4 bases and 9 bases, in that order; junction bases with no gene match: 7. In germline, CDR1 is LGHDT, CDR2 YNNKEL (reference sequence). CDR3 sequence: CASSLRTSGRAGEQFF. CDR3 sequence (DNA): TGTGCCAGCAGCCTACGGACTAGCGGGAGGGCCGGTGAGCAGTTCTTC.

This rearrangement joins TRBV24-1 to TRBJ2-2, with TRBD2 matching 7 bases. This CDR3 region has 16 residues. V was pared by 3 bases and J by 5 bases, with 8 bases of the junction left unmatched. CDR1 is KGHDR, CDR2 SFDVKD, per germline. Here the CDR3 reads CATSDPGLDGTGELFF. CDR3 bases: TGTGCCACCAGTGATCCTGGACTAGATGGAACCGGGGAGCTGTTTTTT.

The gene calls are TRBV2 and TRBJ2-7; D is unclear. The V end was cut by 3 bases, the J end by 0 bases, with 6 bases between. Germline V gives CDR1 SNHLY, CDR2 FYNNEI. CDR3 length: 13 residues. DNA of the CDR3: TGTGCCAGCAGTGACTTAAACTCCTACGAGCAGTACTTC. Translating gives CASSDLNSYEQYF.

This chain uses TRBV25-1 with TRBJ2-1; TRBD2 aligns across 8 bases. CDR1 is MGHDK and CDR2 is SYGVNS in the germline V gene. V gave up 7 bases and J gave up 10 bases; unmatched junction bases: 6. The CDR3 extends over 12 amino acids. Here the CDR3 DNA reads TGTGCCAGCAAATATAGCGGGACAGAGCAGTTCTTC. This codes for CASKYSGTEQFF.

The CDR3 spells CASSQQVDSETQYF. The CDR3, as DNA: TGTGCCAGCAGCCAACAAGTGGACAGCGAGACCCAGTACTTC. The V gene is TRBV3-1 (or the pseudogene TRBV3-2), the J gene TRBJ2-5; D may be TRBD1 (6 bases). In germline, CDR1 is LGHDT, CDR2 YNNKEL (reference sequence). V was cut by 2 bases and J by 5 bases, with 12 bases left in between. CDR3 size: 14 residues.

The chain employs TRBV2 and TRBJ1-2; 7 positions agree with TRBD1. Trimming at V came to 5 bases and at J to 5 bases, leaving 5 bases not matched to a gene. CDR1 SNHLY and CDR2 FYNNEI come from the germline V gene. This CDR3 has 13 amino acids. The CDR3 coding sequence is TGTGCCAGCAGTCGAGGACAGGTTTATGGCTACACCTTC. Protein: CASSRGQVYGYTF.

J is TRBJ1-1 and V is TRBV5-1, with 7 nucleotides matching TRBD1. The CDR3 runs to 15 residues. CDR1 and CDR2 (germline): SGHRS, YFSETQ. Trimming cost V 4 bases and J 3 bases; bases outside gene matches: 9. The CDR3 region has the DNA TGCGCCAGCAGCATGACAGGGCCGGCGGACACTGAAGCTTTCTTT. It specifies CASSMTGPADTEAFF.

Notes on this clone: Other DNA sequences from this sample encode an identical CDR3 as well. This rearrangement joins TRBV9 to TRBJ2-7, with 11 bases identical to TRBD2. CDR3 length: 14 amino acids. Germline V gene lookup returns CDR1 SGDLS and CDR2 YYNGEE. J lost 4 bases, V lost 2 bases, and 2 bases had no gene match. In DNA, the CDR3 is TGTGCCAGCAGCGTCACTAGCGGGAGTTACGAGCAGTACTTC. Translation: CASSVTSGSYEQYF.

The rearrangement joins TRBV7-2 to TRBJ2-7; TRBD1 might be the D (5 bases). Germline-derived CDR1 and CDR2 are SGHTA and FQGNSA. Trimming left V 5 bases short and J 2 bases short, with 10 bases between. CDR3 length: 13 residues. In nucleotides, the CDR3 is TGTGCCAGCAGCCGACCAGGGACCTACGAGCAGTACTTC. Its translation is CASSRPGTYEQYF.

This chain uses TRBV25-1 with TRBJ1-2; D is undetermined. The CDR3 extends over 14 amino acids. Germline V gene lookup returns CDR1 MGHDK and CDR2 SYGVNS. Deletions cut 2 bases from V and 1 base from J, with 8 bases between. Here the CDR3 reads CASSEGRHNYGYTF. The CDR3 DNA follows: TGTGCCAGCAGTGAAGGCCGACATAACTATGGCTACACCTTC.